The next 5 T cell receptor beta chains were all read from a single sample in a study of blood T cell repertoires in COVID-19. Assay used: immunoSEQ multiplex PCR; TCRdb lists only in-frame clones, some missing. Of approximately 270,000 clones in the sample, 80% to 85% were seen once. Sequences were obtained from peripheral blood. These receptors were obtained from a person aged 70 to 85 with COVID-19, enrolled during active disease.

The rearrangement joins TRBV9 to TRBJ2-7, with a possible D match to TRBD2 (6 bases). V lost 2 bases to trimming and J lost 7 bases, with 16 bases between them. CDR1 and CDR2 from the germline V gene are SGDLS and YYNGEE. The CDR3 sequence is 14 residues long. CDR3 DNA sequence: TGTGCCAGCAGCGTTGACGCACGGGGACTGGAGCAGTACTTC. This gives the protein CASSVDARGLEQYF.

The V call is TRBV6-5, the J call TRBJ1-5; D uncertain. The V gene's germline CDR1 is MNHEY and CDR2 SVGAGI. The CDR3 consists of 12 residues. V was shortened by 5 bases and J by 6 bases, with 8 bases between the two germline ends. The CDR3 here is CASSPGFQPQHF. CDR3 bases: TGTGCCAGCAGTCCAGGTTTTCAGCCCCAGCATTTT.

CDR3 sequence reads: CASSQIAGVQYEQYF. DNA of the CDR3: TGTGCCAGCAGCCAAATAGCGGGGGTTCAATACGAGCAGTACTTC. V usage is TRBV3-1 (or the pseudogene TRBV3-2) and J usage is TRBJ2-7; TRBD2 aligns across 9 bases. The CDR3 has 15 residues. V lost 2 bases and J lost 4; bases outside the gene matches: 6. Germline assignment: CDR1 LGHDT and CDR2 YNNKEL (reference sequence).

The chain couples TRBV9 to TRBJ2-7, with 8 bases lining up with TRBD2. Unmatched junction bases numbered 11, after V lost 1 base and J lost 2 bases. Germline V lookup: CDR1 SGDLS, CDR2 YYNGEE. This CDR3 spans 17 amino acids. In DNA form, the CDR3 reads TGTGCCAGCAGCGTAACACTTCGGGGGGGGCGAACCTACGAGCAGTACTTC. This translates into CASSVTLRGGRTYEQYF.

The chain uses TRBV4-1 and TRBJ1-5; 9 bases are a match to TRBD1. V lost 2 bases, J lost 10 bases, and 6 bases stayed unmatched. The CDR3 runs to 14 residues. Germline CDR1 reads MGHRA; CDR2 reads YSYEKL. The CDR3 DNA follows: TGCGCCAGCAGCCAAACCGGGACAGGGTCTCCCCAGCATTTT. This encodes CASSQTGTGSPQHF.